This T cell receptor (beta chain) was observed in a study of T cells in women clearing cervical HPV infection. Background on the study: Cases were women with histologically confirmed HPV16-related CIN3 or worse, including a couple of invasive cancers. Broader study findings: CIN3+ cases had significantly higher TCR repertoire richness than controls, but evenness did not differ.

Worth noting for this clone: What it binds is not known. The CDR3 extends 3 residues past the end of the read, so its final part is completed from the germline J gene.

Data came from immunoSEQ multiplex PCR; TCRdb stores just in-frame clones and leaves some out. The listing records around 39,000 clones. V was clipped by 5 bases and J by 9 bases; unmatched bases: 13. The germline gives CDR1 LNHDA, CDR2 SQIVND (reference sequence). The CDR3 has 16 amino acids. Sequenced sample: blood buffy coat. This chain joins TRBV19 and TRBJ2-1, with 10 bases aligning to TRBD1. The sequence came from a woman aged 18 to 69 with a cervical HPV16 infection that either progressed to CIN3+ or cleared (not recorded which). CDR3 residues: CASSPPGQGEAREQFF. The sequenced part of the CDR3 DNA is TGTGCCAGTAGTCCCCCCGGACAGGGGGAAGCGCGTGAG.